This is a list of T cell receptor beta chains from one sample in a study of blood T cell repertoires in COVID-19. Assay used: immunoSEQ multiplex PCR; TCRdb lists only in-frame clones, some missing. The data show under 150,000 clones, around 76% seen once. Sequenced: peripheral blood. These receptors all stem from a man in his 60s with acute or convalescent COVID-19. The CDR3 runs from the conserved cysteine through the conserved F or W. D genes are given only for firm matches. Some rows mark clone size as missing; the rest say once, few, many or name a class of expanded clone.

abundance	v_gene	d_gene	j_gene	CDR3nt	CDR3aa
-	TRBV18	TRBD2	TRBJ2-7	TGTGCCACCGGGACTAGAAACTACGAGCAGTACTTC	CATGTRNYEQYF
-	TRBV29-1	-	TRBJ2-7	TGCAGCGTTGAAGAACGTAGCTCCTACGAGCAGTACTTC	CSVEERSSYEQYF
-	TRBV6-5	-	TRBJ2-7	TGTGCCAGCAGTTATAACGAGCAGTACTTC	CASSYNEQYF
-	TRBV5-5	TRBD1	TRBJ2-2	TGTGCCAGCAGCTCAAAAAAACCAGGGGGTTTCACCGGGGAGCTGTTTTTT	CASSSKKPGGFTGELFF
-	TRBV27	-	TRBJ1-1	TGTGCCAGCAGTTTTTCTGCAACCATTAGCCACACTGAAGCTTTCTTT	CASSFSATISHTEAFF
-	TRBV27	TRBD1	TRBJ2-1	TGTGCCAGCAGAGCAGGGGGCGCTGGTGAGCAGTTCTTC	CASRAGGAGEQFF
-	TRBV6-2/TRBV6-3	TRBD1	TRBJ1-1	TGTGCCAGCAGTGCCCGGACAGGGCCGATCGACACTGAAGCTTTCTTT	CASSARTGPIDTEAFF
-	TRBV20-1	-	TRBJ2-7	TGCAGTGCTAGTAGTGTCTATACCTACGAGCAGTACTTC	CSASSVYTYEQYF
-	TRBV5-4	TRBD1	TRBJ2-7	TGTGCCAGCAGCCCAATGGACAGGGGGCGGGACGGCGAGCAGTACTTC	CASSPMDRGRDGEQYF
-	TRBV10-1	-	TRBJ2-1	TGCGCCAGCAGCTCAGGGTCCAATGAGCAGTTCTTC	CASSSGSNEQFF
-	TRBV6-1	-	TRBJ2-2	TGTGCCAGCAGTGCCCGGACAGGGGGCCTAGCGGGAGTGAACACCGGGGAGCTGTTTTTT	CASSARTGGLAGVNTGELFF
once	TRBV6-5	-	TRBJ2-7	TGTGCCAGCGCGGCAGAAACCTACGAGCAGTACTTC	CASAAETYEQYF
-	TRBV7-6	TRBD1	TRBJ2-2	TGTGCCAGCAGCCAGGGACAGGGGAACACCGGGGAGCTGTTTTTT	CASSQGQGNTGELFF
few	TRBV10-1	TRBD2	TRBJ2-3	TGCGCCACCTCCAGACTAGCGGGAAAGGCAGATACGCAGTATTTT	CATSRLAGKADTQYF
-	TRBV5-1	-	TRBJ2-7	TGCGCCAGCAGCTTGGCCCAAAAATACGAGCAGTACTTC	CASSLAQKYEQYF
-	TRBV2	TRBD1	TRBJ1-2	TGTGCCAGCATGGAGACAGGGAACTATGGCTACACCTTC	CASMETGNYGYTF
-	TRBV2	TRBD1	TRBJ2-7	TGTGCCAGCAGGGAGACAGGGAGAAGCTACGAGCAGTACTTC	CASRETGRSYEQYF
-	TRBV6-6	-	TRBJ1-2	TGTGCCAGCAGTTACGGAGAGTCTTATGGCTACACCTTC	CASSYGESYGYTF
-	TRBV27	-	TRBJ2-5	TGTGCCAGCAGTTTTTCCTATGCGGAGACCCAGTACTTC	CASSFSYAETQYF
-	TRBV2	-	TRBJ2-2	TGTGCCAGCACTGGCAGGCCGAACACCGGGGAGCTGTTTTTT	CASTGRPNTGELFF
-	TRBV23-1	TRBD2	TRBJ2-1	TGCGCCAGCCTTCGGGACGCGGGGGAACAGTTCTTC	CASLRDAGEQFF
-	TRBV30	-	TRBJ1-4	TGTGCCTGCACAATAACTAATGAAAAACTGTTTTTT	CACTITNEKLFF
-	TRBV6-5	-	TRBJ2-1	TGTGCCAGCAGGTTGGGGGCTAGCCTCAACAATGAGCAGTTCTTC	CASRLGASLNNEQFF
-	TRBV2	-	TRBJ2-5	TGTGCCAGCAGTATTGACAGGGCGATGGGAGGAGAGACCCAGTACTTC	CASSIDRAMGGETQYF
-	TRBV2	-	TRBJ2-1	TGTGCCAGCAGTGAGAGACTAGAGGGGCAGCAGTTCTTC	CASSERLEGQQFF
-	TRBV6-2/TRBV6-3	TRBD1	TRBJ2-2	TGTGCCAGCAGCAGGGCACAGGGGAGCGCGAACACCGGGGAGCTGTTTTTT	CASSRAQGSANTGELFF
few	TRBV19	-	TRBJ1-5	TGTGCCACCCGGGATGGGGGCGGCAATCAGCCCCAGCATTTT	CATRDGGGNQPQHF
-	TRBV5-4	-	TRBJ1-1	TGTGCCAGCAGCTTGTCAGGGACAAGGACTGAAGCTTTCTTT	CASSLSGTRTEAFF
-	TRBV4-1	TRBD1	TRBJ2-7	TGCGCCAGCAGCCAAGAAGCCGGGACAGTGGGCGAGCAGTACTTC	CASSQEAGTVGEQYF
-	TRBV3-1/TRBV3-2	TRBD2	TRBJ2-5	TGTGCCAGCAGCCAAGATGGGGTTAGCGGGGAGACCCAGTACTTC	CASSQDGVSGETQYF
-	TRBV30	TRBD2	TRBJ2-7	TGTGCCTGGAGTCCTCCGCGGACTAGCGGGAGAGGTGAGCAGTACTTC	CAWSPPRTSGRGEQYF
once	TRBV11-3	TRBD1	TRBJ2-7	TGTGCCAGCAGCTATTCGACAGGGGGCTTGTACGAGCAGTACTTC	CASSYSTGGLYEQYF
-	TRBV18	TRBD2	TRBJ2-1	TGTGCCAGCTCACCACGAGCTAGCGGGACCTACAATGAGCAGTTCTTC	CASSPRASGTYNEQFF
few	TRBV6-2/TRBV6-3	-	TRBJ2-7	TGTGCCAGCAGTTACTCGTCTCACGAGCAGTACTTC	CASSYSSHEQYF
few	TRBV15	-	TRBJ2-7	TGTGCCACCAGCAAAGCAAGGAGCTCCTACGAGCAGTACTTC	CATSKARSSYEQYF
-	TRBV7-6	-	TRBJ1-2	TGTGCCAGCAGCTTAGCCGGGCGGGACCATGGCTACACCTTC	CASSLAGRDHGYTF